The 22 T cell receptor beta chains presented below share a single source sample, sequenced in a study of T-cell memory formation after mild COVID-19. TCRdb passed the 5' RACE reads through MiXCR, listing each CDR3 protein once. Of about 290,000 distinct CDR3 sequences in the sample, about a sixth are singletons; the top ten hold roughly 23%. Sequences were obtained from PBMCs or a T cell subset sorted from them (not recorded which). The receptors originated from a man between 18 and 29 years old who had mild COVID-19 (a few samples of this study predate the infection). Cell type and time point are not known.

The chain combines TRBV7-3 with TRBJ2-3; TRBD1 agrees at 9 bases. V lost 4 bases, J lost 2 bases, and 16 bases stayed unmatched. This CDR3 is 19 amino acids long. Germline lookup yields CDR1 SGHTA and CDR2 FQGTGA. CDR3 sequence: CASSSPSAGQGLPTDTQYF. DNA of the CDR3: TGTGCCAGCAGCTCACCATCCGCGGGACAGGGACTGCCCACAGATACGCAGTATTTT. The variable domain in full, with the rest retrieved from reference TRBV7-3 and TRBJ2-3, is GAGVSQTPSNKVTEKGKYVELRCDPISGHTALYWYRQSLGQGPEFLIYFQGTGAADDSGLPNDRFFAVRPEGSVSTLKIQRTERGDSAVYLCASSSPSAGQGLPTDTQYFGPGTRLTVL.

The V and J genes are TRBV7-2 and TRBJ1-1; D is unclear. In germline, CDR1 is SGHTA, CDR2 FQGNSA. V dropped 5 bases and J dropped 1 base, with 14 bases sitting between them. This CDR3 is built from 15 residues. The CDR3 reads CASSDPRVWNTEAFF. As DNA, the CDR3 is TGTGCCAGCAGCGACCCCCGGGTTTGGAACACTGAAGCTTTCTTT.

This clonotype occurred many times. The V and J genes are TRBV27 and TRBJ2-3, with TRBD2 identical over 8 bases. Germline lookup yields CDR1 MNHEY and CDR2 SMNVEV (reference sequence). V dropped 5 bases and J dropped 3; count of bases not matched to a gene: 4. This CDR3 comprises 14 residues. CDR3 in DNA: TGTGCCAGCAGTAACGGGGGGGAGACAGATACGCAGTATTTT. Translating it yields CASSNGGETDTQYF.

CDR3 loop: CASSVSPGLQETQYF. The CDR3 region has the DNA TGTGCCAGCAGCGTATCCCCTGGCCTACAAGAGACCCAGTACTTC. This chain connects TRBV9 to TRBJ2-5; D gene uncertain. Looked up from germline, CDR1 is SGDLS and CDR2 is YYNGEE. V lost 1 base to trimming and J lost 2 bases, with 12 bases between them. The CDR3 extends over 15 amino acids.

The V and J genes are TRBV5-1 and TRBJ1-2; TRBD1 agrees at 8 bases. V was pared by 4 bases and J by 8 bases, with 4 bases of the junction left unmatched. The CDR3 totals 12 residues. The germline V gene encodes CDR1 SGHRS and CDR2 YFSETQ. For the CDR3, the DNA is TGCGCCAGCAGCAGTGACAGGGGAGGCTACACCTTC. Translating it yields CASSSDRGGYTF.

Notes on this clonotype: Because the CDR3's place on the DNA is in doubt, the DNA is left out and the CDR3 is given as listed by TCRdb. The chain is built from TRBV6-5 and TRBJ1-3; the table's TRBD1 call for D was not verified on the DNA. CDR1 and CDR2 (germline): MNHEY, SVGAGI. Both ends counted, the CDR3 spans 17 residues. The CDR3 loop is CASSSSGHAGSGNTIYF.

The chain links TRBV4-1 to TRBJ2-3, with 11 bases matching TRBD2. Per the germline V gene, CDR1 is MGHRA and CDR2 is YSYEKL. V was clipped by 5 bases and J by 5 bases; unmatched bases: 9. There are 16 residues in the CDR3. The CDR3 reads CASSYPSGGRIDTQYF. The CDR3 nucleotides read TGCGCCAGCAGCTATCCTAGCGGGGGGAGGATAGATACGCAGTATTTT.

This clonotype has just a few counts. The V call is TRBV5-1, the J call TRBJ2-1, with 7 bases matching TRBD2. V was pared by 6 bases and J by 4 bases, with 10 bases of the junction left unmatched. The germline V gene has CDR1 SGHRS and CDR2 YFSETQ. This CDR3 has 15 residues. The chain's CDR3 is CASMGGYPYYNEQFF. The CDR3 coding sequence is TGCGCCAGCATGGGGGGGTACCCATATTACAATGAGCAGTTCTTC.

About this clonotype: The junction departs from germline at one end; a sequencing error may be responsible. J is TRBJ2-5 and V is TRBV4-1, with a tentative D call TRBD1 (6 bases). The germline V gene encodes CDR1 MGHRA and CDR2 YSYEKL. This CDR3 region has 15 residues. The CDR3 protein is CARSHDQGYQETQYF. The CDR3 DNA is TGCGCCAGAAGCCACGATCAGGGGTACCAAGAGACCCAGTACTTC.

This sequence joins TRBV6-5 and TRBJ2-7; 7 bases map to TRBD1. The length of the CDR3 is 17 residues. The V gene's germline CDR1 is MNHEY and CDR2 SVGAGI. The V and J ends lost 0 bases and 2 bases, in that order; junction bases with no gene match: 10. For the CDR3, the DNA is TGTGCCAGCAGTTACTCCTCAGCCGACAGGGTCGCCTACGAGCAGTACTTC. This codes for CASSYSSADRVAYEQYF.

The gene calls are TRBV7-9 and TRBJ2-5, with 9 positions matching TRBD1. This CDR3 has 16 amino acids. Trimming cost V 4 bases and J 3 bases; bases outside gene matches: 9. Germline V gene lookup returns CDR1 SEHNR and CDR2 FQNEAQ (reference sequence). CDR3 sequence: CASSSPIRDREETQYF. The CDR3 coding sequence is TGTGCCAGCAGCTCTCCCATCCGGGACAGGGAAGAGACCCAGTACTTC.

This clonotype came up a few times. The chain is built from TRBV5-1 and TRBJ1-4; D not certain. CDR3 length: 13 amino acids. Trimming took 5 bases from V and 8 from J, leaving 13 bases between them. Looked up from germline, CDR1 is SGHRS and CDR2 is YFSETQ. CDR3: CASSWDSGEKLFF. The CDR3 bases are TGCGCCAGCAGTTGGGATAGTGGGGAAAAACTGTTTTTT.

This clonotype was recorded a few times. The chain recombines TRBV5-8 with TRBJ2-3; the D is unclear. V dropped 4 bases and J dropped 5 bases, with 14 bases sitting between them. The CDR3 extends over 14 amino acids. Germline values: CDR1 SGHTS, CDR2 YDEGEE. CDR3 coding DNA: TGTGCCAGCAGCAGGAACGGCGGACGAGATACGCAGTATTTT. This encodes CASSRNGGRDTQYF.

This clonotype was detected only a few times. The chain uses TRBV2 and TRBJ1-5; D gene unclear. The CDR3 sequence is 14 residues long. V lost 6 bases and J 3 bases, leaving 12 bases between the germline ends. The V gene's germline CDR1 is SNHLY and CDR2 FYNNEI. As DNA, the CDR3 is TGTGCCAGCAGCCGGCGACTGATCAATCAGCCCCAGCATTTT. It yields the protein CASSRRLINQPQHF.

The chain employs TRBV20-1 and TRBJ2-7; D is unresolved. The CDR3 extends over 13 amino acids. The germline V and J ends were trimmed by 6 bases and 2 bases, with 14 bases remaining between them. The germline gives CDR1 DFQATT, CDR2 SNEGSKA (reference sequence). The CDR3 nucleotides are TGCAGTGCAACCGACGGAACAACCTACGAGCAGTACTTC. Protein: CSATDGTTYEQYF.

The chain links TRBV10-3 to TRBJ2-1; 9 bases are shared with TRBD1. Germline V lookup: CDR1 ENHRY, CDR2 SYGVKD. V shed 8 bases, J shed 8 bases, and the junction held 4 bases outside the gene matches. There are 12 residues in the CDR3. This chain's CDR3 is CAIGTGTHEQFF. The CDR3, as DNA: TGTGCCATCGGGACAGGGACGCATGAGCAGTTCTTC.

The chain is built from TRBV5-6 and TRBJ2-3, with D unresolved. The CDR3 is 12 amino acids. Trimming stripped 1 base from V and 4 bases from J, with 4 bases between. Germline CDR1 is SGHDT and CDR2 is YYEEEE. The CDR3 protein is CASSLKPDTQYF. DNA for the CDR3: TGTGCCAGCAGCTTGAAGCCAGATACGCAGTATTTT.

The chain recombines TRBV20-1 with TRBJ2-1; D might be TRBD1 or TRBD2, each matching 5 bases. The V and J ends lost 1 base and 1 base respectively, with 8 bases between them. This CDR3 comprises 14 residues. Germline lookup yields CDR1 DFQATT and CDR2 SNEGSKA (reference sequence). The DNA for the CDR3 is TGCAGTGCTAGAGTGGGGGTTTCCTACAATGAGCAGTTCTTC. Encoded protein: CSARVGVSYNEQFF.

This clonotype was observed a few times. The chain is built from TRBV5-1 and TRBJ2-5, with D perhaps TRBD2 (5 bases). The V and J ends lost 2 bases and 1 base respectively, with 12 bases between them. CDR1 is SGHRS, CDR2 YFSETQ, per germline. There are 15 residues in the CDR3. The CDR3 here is CASSFREIFQETQYF. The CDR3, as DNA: TGCGCCAGCAGCTTCCGGGAAATCTTCCAAGAGACCCAGTACTTC.

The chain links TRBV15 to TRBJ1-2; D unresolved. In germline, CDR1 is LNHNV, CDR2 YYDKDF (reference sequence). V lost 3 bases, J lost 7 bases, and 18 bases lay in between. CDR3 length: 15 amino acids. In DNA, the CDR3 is TGTGCCACCAGCAGGACAACGGGATCCTCGCTTGGCTACACCTTC. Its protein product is CATSRTTGSSLGYTF. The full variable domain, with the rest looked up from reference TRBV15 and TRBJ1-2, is DAMVIQNPRYQVTQFGKPVTLSCSQTLNHNVMYWYQQKSSQAPKLLFHYYDKDFNNEADTPDNFQSRRPNTSFCFLDIRSPGLGDTAMYLCATSRTTGSSLGYTFGSGTRLTVV.

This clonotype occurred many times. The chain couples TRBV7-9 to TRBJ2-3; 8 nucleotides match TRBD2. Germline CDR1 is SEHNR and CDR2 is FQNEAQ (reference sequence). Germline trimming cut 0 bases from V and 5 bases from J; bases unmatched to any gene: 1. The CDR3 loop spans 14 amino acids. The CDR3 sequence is CASSLAGLVDTQYF. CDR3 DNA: TGTGCCAGCAGCTTAGCGGGACTAGTAGATACGCAGTATTTT.

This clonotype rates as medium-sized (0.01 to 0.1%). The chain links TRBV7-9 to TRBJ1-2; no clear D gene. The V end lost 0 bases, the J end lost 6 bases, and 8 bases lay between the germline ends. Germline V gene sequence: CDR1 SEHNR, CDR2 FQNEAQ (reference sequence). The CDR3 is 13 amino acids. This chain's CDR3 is CASSLANGNGYTF. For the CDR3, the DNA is TGTGCCAGCAGCTTAGCGAACGGGAATGGCTACACCTTC.